Included here is one TCR beta chain sequence, with context. Trimming at V came to 4 bases and at J to 2 bases, leaving 11 bases not matched to a gene. CDR1 is SGHNT, CDR2 YYREEE, per germline (reference sequence). This CDR3 is built from 16 residues. Those enrolled in Seattle joined during active infection and were followed longitudinally afterward. These data come from a study of blood T cell repertoires in COVID-19. Study-wide context: Samples taken during acute and convalescent COVID-19 were collected in the United States, Italy and Spain. PBMCs, B-cell-depleted T cells, or T cells were the source of the cDNA or gDNA that made up the material.

Authors' methods: Amplifying reference gene primers gave estimates of nucleated cell counts. Produced via immunoSEQ multiplex PCR; TCRdb's table is partial and in-frame only. That table supplies the V and J calls and clone size; D and trimming were determined from the DNA. The data hold roughly 190,000 clones, with 86% observed a single time. The rearrangement links TRBV5-4 to TRBJ2-7; TRBD2 matches at 8 bases. Sequencing was done on a sample of peripheral blood. This TCR was sampled from a woman aged 55-69 years with COVID-19, enrolled during active disease. The CDR3 is CASSPATSGTPYEQYF. In DNA form, the CDR3 reads TGTGCCAGCAGCCCAGCAACTAGCGGTACCCCCTACGAGCAGTACTTC.